A single sample gave rise to the 25 T cell receptor beta chains below, sequenced in a study of blood T cells in healthy people across ages. The authors ran a second PCR of 7 to 11 cycles using a sample-barcoded 5' primer and a J-beta primer mix. MiXCR, applied by TCRdb to the 5' RACE reads, yields one record per CDR3 protein. The sample shows about 2 million distinct CDR3 sequences, 40% to 55% of them seen only once. Material for sequencing was blood. The receptors come from a woman aged 40 to 49 in good health.

The J gene is TRBJ1-6, the V gene TRBV20-1; 8 positions agree with TRBD1. Germline V CDR1 and CDR2: DFQATT, SNEGSKA (reference sequence). The CDR3 has 13 amino acids. The ends lost 3 bases at V and 12 bases at J; junction bases unmatched: 7. The CDR3 DNA sequence: TGCAGTGCTAGGGACAGGGAAGGAGGACCCCTCCACTTT. Translation: CSARDREGGPLHF.

The V call is TRBV4-2, the J call TRBJ2-5; 12 bases are shared with TRBD2. The J segment lost 7 bases and the V segment lost 0 bases, leaving 6 bases of the junction unmatched. From germline, CDR1 is LGHNA and CDR2 YNFKEQ. This CDR3 region has 16 residues. The CDR3 reads CASSQEELAGGWTQYF. CDR3 DNA sequence: TGTGCCAGCAGCCAAGAAGAACTAGCGGGGGGCTGGACCCAGTACTTC.

The rearrangement links TRBV4-2 to TRBJ2-3; D unresolved. V was trimmed by 2 bases and J by 4 bases, leaving 7 bases between them. The germline V gene has CDR1 LGHNA and CDR2 YNFKEQ. This CDR3 is 13 amino acids long. The CDR3 DNA follows: TGTGCCAGCAGCCAAATGTCGGCAGATACGCAGTATTTT. Translating gives CASSQMSADTQYF.

This clonotype showed up just a few times. The CDR3 bases are TGCGCCAGCAGCTTCCGGGGCAATAATGAAAAACTGTTTTTT. This codes for CASSFRGNNEKLFF. This chain connects TRBV5-1 to TRBJ1-4; D possibly corresponds to TRBD1 (5 bases). The CDR3 is 14 amino acids. Germline CDR1 and CDR2: SGHRS and YFSETQ. Trimming took off 2 bases at V and 4 bases at J, with 9 bases between the two ends.

This clonotype occurred many times. CDR3 sequence (DNA): TGTGCCAGCAGCTTAGTCAGCTCCTACGAGCAGTACTTC. Its translation: CASSLVSSYEQYF. The rearrangement uses TRBV7-2 and TRBJ2-7; D is undetermined. Trimming cost V 1 base and J 0 bases, with 4 bases left between them. The CDR3 consists of 13 residues. CDR1 and CDR2 (germline): SGHTA, FQGNSA.

The chain combines TRBV10-3 with TRBJ1-1, with unresolved D. This CDR3 has 14 amino acids. Germline V CDR1 and CDR2: ENHRY, SYGVKD. V was shortened by 0 bases and J by 4 bases, with 9 bases between the two germline ends. For the CDR3, the DNA is TGTGCCATCAGTGAGTCCGGCTCGGGCACTGAAGCTTTCTTT. Translated, it gives CAISESGSGTEAFF.

This clonotype was counted at least ten times. This sequence joins TRBV7-8 and TRBJ2-1, with D possibly TRBD1 on 5 matching bases. The CDR3 length is 15 residues. Germline CDR1 is SGHVS and CDR2 is FQNEAQ. The V and J ends lost 1 base and 3 bases respectively, with 10 bases between them. Written as DNA, the CDR3 is TGTGCCAGCAGCTTAGTAAGGGGCTTCTACAATGAGCAGTTCTTC. Translated, it gives CASSLVRGFYNEQFF. Supplemented by reference TRBV7-8 and TRBJ2-1, the full variable domain reads GAGVSQSPRYKVAKRGQDVALRCDPISGHVSLFWYQQALGQGPEFLTYFQNEAQLDKSGLPSDRFFAERPEGSVSTLKIQRTQQEDSAVYLCASSLVRGFYNEQFFGPGTRLTVL.

This clonotype turned up a few times. The rearrangement links TRBV7-6 to TRBJ2-1; 8 bases agree with TRBD2. The CDR3 length is 16 residues. Trimming removed 9 bases from V and 6 bases from J; junction bases left unmatched: 16. Germline values: CDR1 SGHVS, CDR2 FNYEAQ. This chain's CDR3 is CASQRIAGGGFNEQFF. The DNA of the CDR3 is TGTGCCAGTCAAAGAATTGCGGGGGGTGGTTTCAATGAGCAGTTCTTC.

The chain is built from TRBV5-1 and TRBJ2-7; 7 nucleotides match TRBD2. This CDR3 comprises 16 residues. The germline V gene has CDR1 SGHRS and CDR2 YFSETQ. The V gene end was trimmed by 0 bases and the J gene end by 4 bases; junction bases not matched to a gene: 10. The CDR3 coding sequence is TGCGCCAGCAGCTTGGCCTTTGGGGACTACCAGTACGAGCAGTACTTC. This encodes CASSLAFGDYQYEQYF.

This clonotype has just a few counts. The chain carries TRBV20-1 and TRBJ2-7; possibly TRBD1 for D (5 bases). The CDR3 consists of 12 residues. Per germline, CDR1 DFQATT and CDR2 SNEGSKA (reference sequence). Trimming removed 8 bases at V and 0 bases at J, with 11 bases between. The CDR3 here is CSKQATSYEQYF. CDR3 nucleotides: TGCAGTAAACAGGCTACCTCCTACGAGCAGTACTTC.

V gene TRBV5-1 combines with J gene TRBJ1-2, with 8 bases identical to TRBD1. CDR1 and CDR2 (germline): SGHRS, YFSETQ. V lost 0 bases and J lost 7; bases outside the gene matches: 8. The CDR3 sequence is 15 residues long. In DNA, the CDR3 is TGCGCCAGCAGCTTGGGATCGACAGGGGCTGGTGGCTACACCTTC. Its translation is CASSLGSTGAGGYTF. Looking up the rest from reference TRBV5-1 and TRBJ1-2 gives the full variable domain: KAGVTQTPRYLIKTRGQQVTLSCSPISGHRSVSWYQQTPGQGLQFLFEYFSETQRNKGNFPGRFSGRQFSNSRSEMNVSTLELGDSALYLCASSLGSTGAGGYTFGSGTRLTVV.

The chain combines TRBV20-1 with TRBJ2-3; 8 positions match TRBD2. There are 15 residues in the CDR3. The trim removed 4 bases at V and 4 bases at J, leaving 10 bases unmatched. The germline V gene has CDR1 DFQATT and CDR2 SNEGSKA (reference sequence). CDR3 coding DNA: TGCAGTGCTACGACTAGCGCGTGGGCTCCAGATACGCAGTATTTT. This sequence encodes CSATTSAWAPDTQYF.

This clonotype was observed a single time. The chain carries TRBV28 and TRBJ2-5; D ambiguous. The CDR3 runs 17 residues. Trimming pared 3 bases from V and 11 bases from J, leaving 28 bases between. CDR1 MDHEN and CDR2 SYDVKM come from the germline V gene. CDR3 DNA sequence: TGTGCCAGCAGTTTTCAGTTCGGCTCCCTGAAGGTAGACAAGCAGTACTTC. This gives the protein CASSFQFGSLKVDKQYF.

The chain has TRBV5-1 and TRBJ2-1; perhaps D is TRBD1 or TRBD2 (5 bases each). V was pared by 4 bases and J by 2 bases, with 13 bases between. The CDR3 totals 15 residues. In germline, CDR1 is SGHRS, CDR2 YFSETQ. CDR3 in DNA: TGCGCCAGCAGCCCCCCCCGGGACGCCTACAATGAGCAGTTCTTC. Protein: CASSPPRDAYNEQFF.

The chain recombines TRBV20-1 with TRBJ2-3, with 10 nucleotides matching TRBD1. Trimming cost V 6 bases and J 4 bases; bases outside gene matches: 10. CDR1 DFQATT and CDR2 SNEGSKA come from the germline V gene (reference sequence). The CDR3 has 15 amino acids. CDR3 bases: TGCAGTGCGAAACCGGGACAGGGGTTTTCAGATACGCAGTATTTT. It encodes CSAKPGQGFSDTQYF.

As to this clonotype: Relative to the germline gene, one junction end is altered; a read error may explain this. V usage is TRBV28 and J usage is TRBJ2-7; D uncertain. Germline V CDR1 and CDR2: MDHEN, SYDVKM. The CDR3 covers 13 residues. CDR3 in amino acids: CACSLSQRYEQYF. CDR3 coding DNA: TGTGCCTGCAGTTTATCCCAAAGATACGAGCAGTACTTC.

The gene calls are TRBV27 and TRBJ2-6; no firm D call. V was cut by 3 bases and J by 0 bases, with 9 bases left in between. Germline lookup yields CDR1 MNHEY and CDR2 SMNVEV (reference sequence). This CDR3 is built from 16 residues. CDR3 amino acids: CASSFGRTSGANVLTF. The DNA of the CDR3 is TGTGCCAGCAGTTTCGGACGTACCTCTGGGGCCAACGTCCTGACTTTC.

This clonotype was recorded a few times. The chain joins TRBV15 to TRBJ2-1; TRBD1 aligns across 7 bases. After removal of 1 base from V and 6 bases from J, the junction contained 21 bases not matched to a gene. Germline V gene sequence: CDR1 LNHNV, CDR2 YYDKDF (reference sequence). The CDR3 has 20 amino acids. CDR3 in amino acids: CATSRVRGGQVPISSNEQFF. In nucleotides, the CDR3 is TGTGCCACCAGCAGAGTCAGGGGTGGACAGGTCCCGATCTCTTCCAATGAGCAGTTCTTC.

This clonotype appeared many times. The genes are TRBV29-1 and TRBJ2-5; perhaps TRBD2 as D (7 bases). V lost 2 bases and J lost 4, with 11 bases in between. The CDR3 runs 13 residues. Germline loops: CDR1 SQVTM, CDR2 ANQGSEA. Written as DNA, the CDR3 is TGCAGCGTTGAACGGGGGGCCGGAGAGACCCAGTACTTC. Translated, it gives CSVERGAGETQYF.

The sample holds a few counts of this clonotype. V usage is TRBV20-1 and J usage is TRBJ2-5; unclear D gene. Germline V lookup: CDR1 DFQATT, CDR2 SNEGSKA (reference sequence). This CDR3 has 12 amino acids. Deletions cut 3 bases from V and 5 bases from J, with 10 bases between. DNA of the CDR3: TGCAGTGCTAGTTACAGCTTTGAGACCCAGTACTTC. Its protein is CSASYSFETQYF.

This clonotype was counted between two and nine times. This rearrangement joins TRBV15 to TRBJ2-3, with D perhaps matching TRBD1 (5 bases). The CDR3 length is 16 residues. Germline lookup yields CDR1 LNHNV and CDR2 YYDKDF (reference sequence). Deletions cut 4 bases from V and 6 bases from J, with 20 bases between. Written as DNA, the CDR3 is TGTGCCACCAGCACCAGCCTCCAAACCTACAGGGATACGCAGTATTTT. Translating it yields CATSTSLQTYRDTQYF.

This clonotype was seen a few times. The V and J genes are TRBV4-1 and TRBJ2-1, with TRBD1 matching 12 bases. This CDR3 region has 17 residues. From germline, CDR1 is MGHRA and CDR2 YSYEKL. The ends lost 0 bases at V and 3 bases at J; junction bases unmatched: 3. CDR3 in DNA: TGCGCCAGCAGCCAAGAAGGGGACAGGGGGCTCTACAATGAGCAGTTCTTC. Translating gives CASSQEGDRGLYNEQFF.

This clonotype appeared a few times. The chain has TRBV20-1 and TRBJ1-5, with 11 bases identical to TRBD1. Looked up from germline, CDR1 is DFQATT and CDR2 is SNEGSKA (reference sequence). Trimming cost V 3 bases and J 2 bases; bases outside gene matches: 3. The CDR3 is 15 amino acids. The CDR3 coding sequence is TGCAGTGCTAGGGACAGGGGGCAAGGCAATCAGCCCCAGCATTTT. Its protein is CSARDRGQGNQPQHF.

The V call is TRBV5-5, the J call TRBJ2-4; the D is unclear. The closer fit of TRBJ2-7 to the DNA end suggests the J call may be wrong. Germline CDR1 and CDR2: SGHKS and YYEKEE (reference sequence). The CDR3 is made up of 13 amino acids. The CDR3 bases are TGTGCCAGCAGCTTTTCGGCGATCTACGAGCAGTACTTC. It encodes CASSFSAIYEQYF.

Only a few counts were recorded for this clonotype. The chain combines TRBV15 with TRBJ2-5; D remains unclear. The V end was cut by 1 base, the J end by 2 bases, with 5 bases between. Germline loops: CDR1 LNHNV, CDR2 YYDKDF (reference sequence). The CDR3 extends over 13 amino acids. CDR3 DNA sequence: TGTGCCACCAGCAGAGCCAGACAAGAGACCCAGTACTTC. Translated: CATSRARQETQYF.